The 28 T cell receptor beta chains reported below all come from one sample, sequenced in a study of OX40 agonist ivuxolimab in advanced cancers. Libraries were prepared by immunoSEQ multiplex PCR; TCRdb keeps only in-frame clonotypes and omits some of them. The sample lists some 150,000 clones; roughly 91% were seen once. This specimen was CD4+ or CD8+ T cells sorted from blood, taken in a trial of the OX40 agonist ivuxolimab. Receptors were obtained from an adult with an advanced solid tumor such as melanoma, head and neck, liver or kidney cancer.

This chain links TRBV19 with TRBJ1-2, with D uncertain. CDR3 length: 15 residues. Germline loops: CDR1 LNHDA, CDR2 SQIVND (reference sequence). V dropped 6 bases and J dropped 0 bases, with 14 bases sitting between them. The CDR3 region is CASSLRDYTNYGYTF. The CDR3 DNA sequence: TGTGCCAGTAGCCTCCGGGATTACACTAACTATGGCTACACCTTC.

The CDR3 DNA follows: TGCAGCGTTGGGGTCGGGGGTTACGAGCAGTACTTC. Residues: CSVGVGGYEQYF. This rearrangement joins TRBV29-1 to TRBJ2-7; TRBD2 might be the D (6 bases). Germline CDR1 reads SQVTM; CDR2 reads ANQGSEA. This CDR3 region has 12 residues. Trimming removed 4 bases from V and 4 bases from J, with 11 bases in between.

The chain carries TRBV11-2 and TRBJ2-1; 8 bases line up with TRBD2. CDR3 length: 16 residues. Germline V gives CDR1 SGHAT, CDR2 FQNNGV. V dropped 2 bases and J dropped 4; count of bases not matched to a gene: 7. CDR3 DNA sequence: TGTGCCAGCAGCTTATTTCCACGGGAGGGTTACAATGAGCAGTTCTTC. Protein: CASSLFPREGYNEQFF.

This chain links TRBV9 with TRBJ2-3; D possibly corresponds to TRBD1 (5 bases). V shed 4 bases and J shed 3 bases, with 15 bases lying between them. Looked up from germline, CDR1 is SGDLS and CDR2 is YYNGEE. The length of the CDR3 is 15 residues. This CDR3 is CASSPPPQGTDTQYF. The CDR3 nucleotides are TGTGCCAGCAGCCCGCCCCCCCAGGGTACAGATACGCAGTATTTT.

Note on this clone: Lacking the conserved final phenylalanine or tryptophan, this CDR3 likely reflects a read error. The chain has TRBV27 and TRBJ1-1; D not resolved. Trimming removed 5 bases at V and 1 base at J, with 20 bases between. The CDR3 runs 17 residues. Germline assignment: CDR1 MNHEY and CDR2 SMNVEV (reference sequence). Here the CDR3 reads CASSPPFGSSRNTEAFS. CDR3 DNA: TGTGCCAGCAGTCCGCCCTTCGGGAGTTCAAGGAACACTGAAGCTTTCTCT.

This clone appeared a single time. DNA for the CDR3: TGTGCCAGCTCACCCCAGGACACCCCTGGGGGCGAGCAGTACTTC. Its protein is CASSPQDTPGGEQYF. V and J are TRBV18 and TRBJ2-7; perhaps D is TRBD1 or TRBD2 (5 bases each). The V and J ends lost 3 bases and 6 bases respectively, with 18 bases between them. Germline CDR1 is KGHSH and CDR2 is LQKENI. The length of the CDR3 is 15 residues.

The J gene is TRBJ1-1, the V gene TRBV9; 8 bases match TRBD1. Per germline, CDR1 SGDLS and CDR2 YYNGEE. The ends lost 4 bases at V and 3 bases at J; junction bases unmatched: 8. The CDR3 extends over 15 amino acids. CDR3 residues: CASSPIDRGYTEAFF. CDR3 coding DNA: TGTGCCAGCAGCCCCATTGACAGGGGATACACTGAAGCTTTCTTT.

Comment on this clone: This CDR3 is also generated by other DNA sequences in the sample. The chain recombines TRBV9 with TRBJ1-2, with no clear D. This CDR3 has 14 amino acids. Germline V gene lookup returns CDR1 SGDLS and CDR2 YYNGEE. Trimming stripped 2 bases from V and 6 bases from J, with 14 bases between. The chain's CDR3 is CASSVVAGGDGYTF. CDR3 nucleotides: TGTGCCAGCAGCGTGGTTGCAGGTGGGGATGGCTACACCTTC.

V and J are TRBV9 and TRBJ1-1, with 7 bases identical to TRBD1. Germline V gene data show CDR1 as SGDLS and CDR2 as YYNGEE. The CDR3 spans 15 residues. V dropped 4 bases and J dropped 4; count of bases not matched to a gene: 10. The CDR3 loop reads CASSSLSQGSTEAFF. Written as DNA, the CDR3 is TGTGCCAGCAGCTCTCTGTCACAGGGGAGCACTGAAGCTTTCTTT.

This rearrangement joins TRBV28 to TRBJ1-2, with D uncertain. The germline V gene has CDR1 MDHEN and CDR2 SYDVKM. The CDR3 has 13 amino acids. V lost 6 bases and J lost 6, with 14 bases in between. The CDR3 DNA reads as TGTGCCAGCAGCGACACGTTGATTAATGGCTACACCTTC. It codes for CASSDTLINGYTF.

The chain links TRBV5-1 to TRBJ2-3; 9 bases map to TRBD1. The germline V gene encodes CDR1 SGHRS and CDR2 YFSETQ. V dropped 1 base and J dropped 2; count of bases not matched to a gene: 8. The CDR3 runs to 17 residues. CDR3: CASSLTPTGGFTDTQYF. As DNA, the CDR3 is TGCGCCAGCAGCTTGACCCCGACAGGGGGATTCACAGATACGCAGTATTTT.

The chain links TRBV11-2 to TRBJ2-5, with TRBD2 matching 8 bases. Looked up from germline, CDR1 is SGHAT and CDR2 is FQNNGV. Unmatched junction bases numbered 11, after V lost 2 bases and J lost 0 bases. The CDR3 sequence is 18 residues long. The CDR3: CASSLRVVGGGYQETQYF. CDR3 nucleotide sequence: TGTGCCAGCAGCTTAAGGGTCGTCGGCGGGGGGTACCAAGAGACCCAGTACTTC.

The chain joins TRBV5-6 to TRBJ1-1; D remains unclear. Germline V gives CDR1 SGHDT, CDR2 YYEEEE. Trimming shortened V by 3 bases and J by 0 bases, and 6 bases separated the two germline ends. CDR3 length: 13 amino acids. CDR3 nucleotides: TGTGCCAGCAGCTCCGCCCTGAACACTGAAGCTTTCTTT. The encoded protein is CASSSALNTEAFF.

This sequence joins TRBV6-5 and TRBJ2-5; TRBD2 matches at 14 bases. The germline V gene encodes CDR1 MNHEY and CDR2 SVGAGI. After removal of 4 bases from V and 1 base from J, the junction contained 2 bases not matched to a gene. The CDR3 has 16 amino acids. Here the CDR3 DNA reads TGTGCCAGCAGTTGGACTAGCGGGGGGTTCCAAGAGACCCAGTACTTC. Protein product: CASSWTSGGFQETQYF.

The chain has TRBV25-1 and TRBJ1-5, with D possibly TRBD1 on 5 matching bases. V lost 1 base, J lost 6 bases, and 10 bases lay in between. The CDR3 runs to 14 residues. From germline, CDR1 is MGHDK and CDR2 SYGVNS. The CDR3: CASSEFGGIQPQHF. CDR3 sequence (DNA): TGTGCCAGCAGTGAATTTGGGGGAATTCAGCCCCAGCATTTT.

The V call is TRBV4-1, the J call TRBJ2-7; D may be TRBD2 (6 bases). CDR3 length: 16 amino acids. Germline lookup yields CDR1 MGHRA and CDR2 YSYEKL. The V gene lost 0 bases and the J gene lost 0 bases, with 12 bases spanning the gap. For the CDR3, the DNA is TGCGCCAGCAGCCAAGATCCCGGGAGAGCCTCCTACGAGCAGTACTTC. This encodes CASSQDPGRASYEQYF.

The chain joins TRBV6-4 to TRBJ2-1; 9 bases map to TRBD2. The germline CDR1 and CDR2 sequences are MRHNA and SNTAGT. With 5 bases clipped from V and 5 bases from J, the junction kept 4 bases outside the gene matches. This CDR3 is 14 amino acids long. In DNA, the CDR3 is TGTGCCAGCAGTATGAGCGGGAGGCACAATGAGCAGTTCTTC. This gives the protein CASSMSGRHNEQFF.

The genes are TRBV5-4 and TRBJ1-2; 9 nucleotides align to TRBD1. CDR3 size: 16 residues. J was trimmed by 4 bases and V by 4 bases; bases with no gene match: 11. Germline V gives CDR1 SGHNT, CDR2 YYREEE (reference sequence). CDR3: CASSASGTGIGYGYTF. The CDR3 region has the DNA TGTGCCAGCAGCGCGTCCGGGACAGGGATCGGCTATGGCTACACCTTC.

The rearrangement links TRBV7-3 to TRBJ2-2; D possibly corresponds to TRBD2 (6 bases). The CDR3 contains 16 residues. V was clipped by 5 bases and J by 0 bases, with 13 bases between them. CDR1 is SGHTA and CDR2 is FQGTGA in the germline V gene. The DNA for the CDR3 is TGTGCCAGCAGCCAAGACGGGGGACCGAACACCGGGGAGCTGTTTTTT. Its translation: CASSQDGGPNTGELFF.

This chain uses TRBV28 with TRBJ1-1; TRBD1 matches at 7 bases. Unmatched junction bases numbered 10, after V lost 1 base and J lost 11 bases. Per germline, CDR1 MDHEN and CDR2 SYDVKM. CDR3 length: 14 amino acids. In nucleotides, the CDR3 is TGTGCCAGCAGTTTATTACAGGGGACCAGGGGGGCTTTCTTT. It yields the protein CASSLLQGTRGAFF.

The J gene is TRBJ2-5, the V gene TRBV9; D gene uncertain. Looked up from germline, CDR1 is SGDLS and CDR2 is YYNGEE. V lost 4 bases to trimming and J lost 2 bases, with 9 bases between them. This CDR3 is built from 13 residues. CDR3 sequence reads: CASSSLRQETQYF. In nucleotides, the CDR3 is TGTGCCAGCAGCTCCCTACGGCAAGAGACCCAGTACTTC.

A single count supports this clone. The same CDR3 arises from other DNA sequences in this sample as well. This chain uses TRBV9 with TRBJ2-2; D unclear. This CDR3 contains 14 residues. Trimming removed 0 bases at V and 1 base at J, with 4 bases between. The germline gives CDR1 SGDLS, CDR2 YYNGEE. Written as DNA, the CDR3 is TGTGCCAGCAGCGTAGGAGAGAACACCGGGGAGCTGTTTTTT. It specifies CASSVGENTGELFF.

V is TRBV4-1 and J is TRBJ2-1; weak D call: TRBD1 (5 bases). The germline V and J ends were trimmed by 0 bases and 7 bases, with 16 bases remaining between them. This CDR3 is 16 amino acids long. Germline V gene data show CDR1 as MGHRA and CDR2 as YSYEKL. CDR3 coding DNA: TGCGCCAGCAGCCAAGAAGGGGTAATAGCACGGAATGAGCAGTTCTTC. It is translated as CASSQEGVIARNEQFF.

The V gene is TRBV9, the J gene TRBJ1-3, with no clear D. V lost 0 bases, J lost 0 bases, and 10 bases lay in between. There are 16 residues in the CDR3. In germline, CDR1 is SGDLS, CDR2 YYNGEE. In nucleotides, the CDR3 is TGTGCCAGCAGCGTAGGGAGGCCTTTCTCTGGAAACACCATATATTTT. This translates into CASSVGRPFSGNTIYF.

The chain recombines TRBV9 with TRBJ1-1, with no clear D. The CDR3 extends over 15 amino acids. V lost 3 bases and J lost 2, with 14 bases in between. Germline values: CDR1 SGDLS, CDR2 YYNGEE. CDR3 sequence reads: CASSGAGWVNTEAFF. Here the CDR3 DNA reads TGTGCCAGCAGCGGCGCGGGATGGGTAAACACTGAAGCTTTCTTT.

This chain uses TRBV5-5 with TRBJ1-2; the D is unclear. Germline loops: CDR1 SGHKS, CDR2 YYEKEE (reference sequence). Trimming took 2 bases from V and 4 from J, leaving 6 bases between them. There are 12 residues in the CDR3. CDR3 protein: CASSLGIYGYTF. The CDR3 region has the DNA TGTGCCAGCAGCTTAGGAATCTATGGCTACACCTTC.

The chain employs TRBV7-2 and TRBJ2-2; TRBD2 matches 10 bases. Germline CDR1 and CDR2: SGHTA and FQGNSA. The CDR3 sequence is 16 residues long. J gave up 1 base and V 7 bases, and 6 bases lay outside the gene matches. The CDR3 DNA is TGTGCCAGCACATCCCGGACTAGCGGGAACACCGGGGAGCTGTTTTTT. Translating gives CASTSRTSGNTGELFF.

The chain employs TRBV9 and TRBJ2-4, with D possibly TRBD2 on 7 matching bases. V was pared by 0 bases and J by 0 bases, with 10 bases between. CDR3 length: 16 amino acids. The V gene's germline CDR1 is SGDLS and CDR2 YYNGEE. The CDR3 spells CASSVEGGLAKNIQYF. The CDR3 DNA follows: TGTGCCAGCAGCGTAGAGGGGGGGCTAGCCAAAAACATTCAGTACTTC.